The rows below give T cell receptor beta chains drawn from one sample of a study of cytomegalovirus exposure and HLA in healthy donors. The method was immunoSEQ multiplex PCR; TCRdb's version includes in-frame clones alone and lacks a portion of them. The sample contains fewer than 250,000 clones, around 83% of which appear only once. Sequences were obtained from PBMCs. The receptors here all came from a woman aged 35 to 49 in good health and CMV-seronegative. CDR3s include the opening cysteine and the closing phenylalanine or tryptophan. The order of the fields is D gene, V gene, clone size, J gene, CDR3 DNA, CDR3 protein. The D gene is left open where the match is weak. For some rows the clone size is stated as once, few or many, or as a class when expanded; others skip it.

NA	TRBV5-1	NA	TRBJ2-5	TGCGCCAGCAGCTTGGCAACTGCAGAGACCCAGTACTTC	CASSLATAETQYF
NA	TRBV5-6	NA	TRBJ2-5	TGTGCCAGCAGCTTCACAAAAGAGACCCAGTACTTC	CASSFTKETQYF
TRBD1	TRBV5-6	NA	TRBJ2-6	TGTGCCAGCAGCTTGGGGGGACAGCCCAGCTCTGGGGCCAACGTCCTGACTTTC	CASSLGGQPSSGANVLTF
NA	TRBV14	few	TRBJ1-1	TGTGCCAGCAGCCAAGTGGGGGGCACTGAAGCTTTCTTT	CASSQVGGTEAFF
NA	TRBV5-6	NA	TRBJ2-7	TGTGCCTTCGGGGCTGGGCGGGGTCGCCACGAGCAGTACTTC	CAFGAGRGRHEQYF
TRBD1	TRBV5-6	NA	TRBJ2-7	TGTGCCAGCAGCGGCGACAGGGGCTACTCCTACGAGCAGTACTTC	CASSGDRGYSYEQYF
NA	TRBV7-2	NA	TRBJ1-4	TGTGCCAGCAGCTTAGTCTCCGGGGGGGGACTGTTTTTT	CASSLVSGGGLFF
NA	TRBV6-6	NA	TRBJ2-3	TGTGCCAGCGAAGAACGGGGTGCCACAGATACGCAGTATTTT	CASEERGATDTQYF
NA	TRBV6-5	NA	TRBJ1-5	TGTGCCAGCGCAACAGGGCTGAGCAATCAGCCCCAGCATTTT	CASATGLSNQPQHF
NA	TRBV19	few	TRBJ1-1	TGTGCCAGTAGTCCCGGGTTCTTTAACACTGAAGCTTTCTTT	CASSPGFFNTEAFF
NA	TRBV27	once	TRBJ1-1	TGTGCCAGCAGTCATACAGGGATTAACACTGAAGCTTTCTTT	CASSHTGINTEAFF
TRBD2	TRBV25-1	NA	TRBJ2-1	TGTGCCAGCAGTGATTGGACTAGCGGGAGGCTAGGCAATGAGCAGTTCTTC	CASSDWTSGRLGNEQFF
NA	TRBV11-3	NA	TRBJ2-3	TGTGCCAGCAGCTTAGTCATAGGAGGGGGCCGCACAGATACGCAGTATTTT	CASSLVIGGGRTDTQYF
TRBD1	TRBV7-9	few	TRBJ1-2	TGCGCCAGCAGCCCGAAGGGACAGGGAAATGGCTACACCTTC	CASSPKGQGNGYTF
NA	TRBV29-1	NA	TRBJ1-1	TGCAGCGCCGAACGGTCCACTGAAGCTTTCTTT	CSAERSTEAFF
NA	TRBV19	NA	TRBJ1-1	TGTGCCAGTAGTATGGTGGGAGAAACTGAAGCTTTCTTT	CASSMVGETEAFF
NA	TRBV10-1	NA	TRBJ2-1	TGCGCCAGCAGTGAGCCGGTGGAGGGGATCTCAATTGGCTACAATGAGCAGTTCTTC	CASSEPVEGISIGYNEQFF
TRBD2	TRBV19	NA	TRBJ2-3	TGTGCCAGTAGTATAGGACTAGCGACCACAGATACGCAGTATTTT	CASSIGLATTDTQYF
NA	TRBV7-9	NA	TRBJ1-1	TGTGCCAGCAGCTTTCAGGGAATCAACACTGAAGCTTTCTTT	CASSFQGINTEAFF
TRBD2	TRBV5-1	NA	TRBJ2-5	TGCGCCAGCAGCTCGCTGTTTGGGGGGGTAGAAGAGACCCAGTACTTC	CASSSLFGGVEETQYF
NA	TRBV7-3	NA	TRBJ2-1	TGTGCCAGCATCAGGCGAGGGTGTGAGCAGTTCTTC	CASIRRGCEQFF
NA	TRBV30	NA	TRBJ2-7	TGTGCCTGGAGTTTGGGTTTGGGAGCCTACGAGCAGTACTTC	CAWSLGLGAYEQYF
NA	TRBV11-3	few	TRBJ1-1	TGTGCCAGCAGCTCGGGGGTCATGAACACTGAAGCTTTCTTT	CASSSGVMNTEAFF
NA	TRBV7-9	NA	TRBJ1-6	TGTGCCAGCTCCCCTTCGTCCGGTTATAATTCACCCCTCCACTTT	CASSPSSGYNSPLHF
NA	TRBV25-1	NA	TRBJ2-5	TGTGCCAGCAGTGAATATGGCAGGGCCCAAGAGACCCAGTACTTC	CASSEYGRAQETQYF
NA	TRBV5-4	NA	TRBJ1-2	TGTGCCAGCAGCCCCCCGACAGGCTATGGCTACACCTTC	CASSPPTGYGYTF
NA	TRBV18	NA	TRBJ1-2	TGTGCCACATCCGGAGAGCCCGGCTATGGCTACACCTTC	CATSGEPGYGYTF
TRBD2	TRBV9	NA	TRBJ2-7	TGTGCCAGCAGCGTAGAGTCTAGCGGCTTCTACGAGCAGTACTTC	CASSVESSGFYEQYF
NA	TRBV6-6	few	TRBJ2-7	TGTGCCAGCACTCAGGGGGGGAGCGGGAGAGGGAGAGAGTACTTC	CASTQGGSGRGREYF
TRBD1	TRBV30	once	TRBJ2-7	TGTGCCAGCCAGGGACAGGGGTTCTCCTACGAGCAGTACTTC	CASQGQGFSYEQYF
TRBD2	TRBV11-3	NA	TRBJ2-3	TGTGCCAGCAGCTTTTGGGGAAGGACTAGCGGGAGATCAGATACGCAGTATTTT	CASSFWGRTSGRSDTQYF
NA	TRBV9	NA	TRBJ1-1	TGTGCCAGCAGCAGCCACAGGGAGGGCACTGAAGCTTTCTTT	CASSSHREGTEAFF
NA	TRBV5-1	NA	TRBJ2-1	TGCGCCAGCAGCTACAGCCGCTACAACTACAATGAGCAGTTCTTC	CASSYSRYNYNEQFF
NA	TRBV30	NA	TRBJ2-1	TGTGCCTGGGCTAGCGACCGCTACAATGAGCAGTTCTTC	CAWASDRYNEQFF
TRBD2	TRBV6-1	NA	TRBJ2-1	TGTGCCAGCAGTGAAGGATCGGGAGGGCAAGATGAGCAGTTCTTC	CASSEGSGGQDEQFF
NA	TRBV4-3	few	TRBJ1-3	TGCGCCAGCAGCCAAGAAATCTCAGGGTCTGGAAACACCATATATTTT	CASSQEISGSGNTIYF
NA	TRBV11-2	NA	TRBJ2-3	TGTGCCAGCAGCTTCTTAGTTGTGGGCACAGATACGCAGTATTTT	CASSFLVVGTDTQYF
NA	TRBV7-3	few	TRBJ1-2	TGTGCCAGCAGCTTAACACCACAGGGTAGTGGCTACACCTTC	CASSLTPQGSGYTF
NA	TRBV27	NA	TRBJ2-3	TGTGCCAGCAACGACAGGAGGTTCACAGATACGCAGTATTTT	CASNDRRFTDTQYF
NA	TRBV6-6	once	TRBJ2-7	TGTGCCAGCAGACGGGAGCGTGGGACCTACGAGCAGTACTTC	CASRRERGTYEQYF
NA	TRBV7-3	NA	TRBJ2-2	TGTGCCAGCAGCTACGACAGGCGGAGGACCGGGGAGCTGTTTTTT	CASSYDRRRTGELFF
TRBD2	TRBV27	few	TRBJ2-7	TGTGCCAGCAGTACCGGGGAGGGAGCTTACGAGCAGTACTTC	CASSTGEGAYEQYF
NA	TRBV7-2	NA	TRBJ1-5	TGTGCCAGCAGCTTAGCGAGCGGTCTCGATCAGCCCCAGCATTTT	CASSLASGLDQPQHF
TRBD2	TRBV15	NA	TRBJ2-7	TGTGCCACCAGCAGAGGACTAGCGGGAGGAGCGCTCTACGAGCAGTACTTC	CATSRGLAGGALYEQYF
TRBD2	TRBV18	NA	TRBJ2-1	TGTGCCAGCTCACCACTGAGGCTAGCGGGAGCCCGGGAGCAGTTCTTC	CASSPLRLAGAREQFF
TRBD1	TRBV11-3	NA	TRBJ1-1	TGTGCCAGCAGCTTCTCAGGGGGGAACACTGAAGCTTTCTTT	CASSFSGGNTEAFF
NA	TRBV7-8	NA	TRBJ1-1	TGTGCCAGCAGCTTATACGGGGGGTCATCTGAAGCTTTCTTT	CASSLYGGSSEAFF
NA	TRBV7-9	NA	TRBJ1-2	TGTTCCAGCAGCTTAGTTGGCGGCGATGAGGGCTACACCTTC	CSSSLVGGDEGYTF
NA	TRBV6-5	few	TRBJ2-2	TGTGCCAGCACCATCTACGGCACCGGGGAGCTGTTTTTT	CASTIYGTGELFF
TRBD2	TRBV13	NA	TRBJ2-3	TGTGCCAGCAGCCGGGCGGGGGCTAGCGGGGTTGCTACGCAGTATTTT	CASSRAGASGVATQYF
NA	TRBV4-3	NA	TRBJ1-3	TGCGCCAGCAGTTTGGGACACTTCTCTGGAAACACCATATATTTT	CASSLGHFSGNTIYF
TRBD2	TRBV7-7	NA	TRBJ2-5	TGTGCCAGCAGCTCTAGCGGGACCCAAGAGACCCAGTACTTC	CASSSSGTQETQYF